This T cell receptor (beta chain) emerged from a study of blood T cell repertoires in COVID-19 (dated by TCRdb to about 2020). For the study in its entirety: The collaborator samples originated in the United States, Italy and Spain and spanned the acute and convalescent phases of COVID-19. The prospective study material was composed of cDNA or gDNA derived from T cells, B-cell-depleted T cells, or PBMCs. Samples came from the ongoing ImmuneRACE study (first 160 participants) plus 1,254 subjects from 6 global collaborators. The dataset comprised deeply sampled blood TCRbeta repertoires from subjects exposed to, actively infected with, or recovered from COVID-19. HLA class I and class II types, where available, came from metadata supplied by the sample provider rather than from assay-based typing. The repertoires were released in a freely available public database meant as a resource for research on the immune response to SARS-CoV-2. The sample metadata nearly always contained a de-identified subject ID, COVID-19 status, age in years and sex. Broader findings and caveats from the paper: The amount of clinical and demographic metadata varied by source and participant and was provided uncurated.

The immunoSEQ Assay, a bias-controlled multiplex PCR, was used to amplify TCRbeta CDR3 regions from genomic DNA. As for the original processing: The number of nucleated cells in each sample was estimated by amplification of reference gene primers within the assay. Sequence reads were collapsed and filtered to measure the absolute abundance of every unique TCRbeta CDR3 rearrangement. For each sample, productive Simpson clonality was calculated by taking the square root of Simpson's diversity index across productive rearrangements. TCRdb carries this immuneACCESS record with in-frame sequences only. Its versions omit some clonotypes, under half of them owing to an unresolved V gene in the studies checked, with the rest unexplained. The V and J calls and the clone size are those of that table, but D and trimming were determined from the DNA. The table for this sample lists around 280,000 clones; 75% to 90% of them were counted only once. The ten largest clones take up less than 2.5% of the sample.

Another Seattle source contributed samples from volunteer blood donors who had recovered from COVID-19. Collaborating institutions collected whole blood in K2EDTA tubes following their own protocols. For TCRbeta analysis, collaborators shipped samples as frozen whole blood, isolated PBMCs, or DNA extracted from either of those sample types. Concerning this clone: Its antigen remains undetermined. No base-level quality is on record; no much larger clone is a single base apart.

The clonotype comes from a woman aged 25 to 39 who had recovered from COVID-19. Sequenced material: peripheral blood.

The DNA sequence is TGCGCCAGCATACAGGGGGCCTCCGGGGAGCTGTTTTTT. Translated, this gives CASIQGASGELFF. The chain is encoded by TRBV10-2 joined to TRBJ2-2, with 9 junctional bases fitting TRBD1. The CDR3 contains 13 residues, cysteine and phenylalanine counted. CDR3 DNA is the only sequence kept; it has 39 bases, read in frame from the first base. As encoded in the germline V gene, CDR1 is WSHSY while CDR2 is SAAADI. V and J are trimmed by 7 bases and 6 bases, and the gene matches miss 3 bases of the junction.